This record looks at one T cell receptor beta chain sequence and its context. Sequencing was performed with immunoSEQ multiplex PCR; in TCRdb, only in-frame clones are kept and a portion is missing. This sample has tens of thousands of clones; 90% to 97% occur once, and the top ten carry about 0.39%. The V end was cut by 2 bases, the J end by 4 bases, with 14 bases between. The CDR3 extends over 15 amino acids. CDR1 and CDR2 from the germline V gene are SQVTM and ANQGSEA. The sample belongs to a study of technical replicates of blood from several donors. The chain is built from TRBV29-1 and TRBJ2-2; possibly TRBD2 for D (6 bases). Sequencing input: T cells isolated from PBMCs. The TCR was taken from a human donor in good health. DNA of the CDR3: TGCAGCGTTGAATCAGGAAGGGAGGTCACCGGGGAGCTGTTTTTT. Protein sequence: CSVESGREVTGELFF.